This entry features one T cell receptor beta chain sequence. These data belong to a study of control samples from healthy donors and cancer patients. Clones were read by immunoSEQ multiplex PCR, and TCRdb kept only the in-frame ones, dropping some. The sample yields 160,000 or so clones, around nine tenths seen once. Germline CDR1 SGHAT, CDR2 FQNNGV. V lost 0 bases, J lost 1 base, and 10 bases lay in between. This CDR3 region has 15 residues. This receptor was identified in a woman under 40 in good health. Sequencing was carried out using blood. The gene calls are TRBV11-2 and TRBJ2-7; the D call may be TRBD1 or TRBD2 (5 bases each). The CDR3 nucleotides read TGTGCCAGCAGCTTAGAGAGGGGTGGTTCCTACGAGCAGTACTTC. Encoded protein: CASSLERGGSYEQYF.